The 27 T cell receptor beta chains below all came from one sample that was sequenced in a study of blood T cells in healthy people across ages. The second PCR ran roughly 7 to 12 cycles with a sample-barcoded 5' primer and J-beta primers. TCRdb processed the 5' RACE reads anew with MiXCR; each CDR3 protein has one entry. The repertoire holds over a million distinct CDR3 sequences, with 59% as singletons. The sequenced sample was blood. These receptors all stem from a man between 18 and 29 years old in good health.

The CDR3: CASSQDPSTLDGTSTDTQYF. As DNA, the CDR3 is TGCGCCAGCAGCCAAGACCCTTCAACCTTGGACGGGACTAGCACAGATACGCAGTATTTT. The chain is built from TRBV4-1 and TRBJ2-3; a weak D match, TRBD2 (6 bases). The CDR3 runs to 20 residues. The germline V gene has CDR1 MGHRA and CDR2 YSYEKL. The germline V and J ends were trimmed by 0 bases and 0 bases, with 22 bases remaining between them.

The DNA for the CDR3 is TGTGCCAGCAGCTCCCAGGGGTTTCTCACTGAAGCTTTCTTT. It yields the protein CASSSQGFLTEAFF. This rearrangement joins TRBV5-4 to TRBJ1-1; possible D gene TRBD1, 6 bases. Trimming took off 3 bases at V and 4 bases at J, with 13 bases between the two ends. Germline assignment: CDR1 SGHNT and CDR2 YYREEE (reference sequence). This CDR3 comprises 14 residues. Together with reference TRBV5-4 and TRBJ1-1, the CDR3 gives the full variable domain: ETGVTQSPTHLIKTRGQQVTLRCSSQSGHNTVSWYQQALGQGPQFIFQYYREEENGRGNFPPRFSGLQFPNYSSELNVNALELDDSALYLCASSSQGFLTEAFFGQGTRLTVV.

The CDR3 DNA sequence: TGCAGTAAGATTCAGGGCCAGGAGACCCAGTACTTC. Residues: CSKIQGQETQYF. The rearrangement joins TRBV20-1 to TRBJ2-5, with D possibly TRBD1 on 5 matching bases. Germline V gene sequence: CDR1 DFQATT, CDR2 SNEGSKA (reference sequence). The CDR3 has 12 amino acids. V was pared by 8 bases and J by 5 bases, with 15 bases between.

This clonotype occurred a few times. The CDR3 DNA follows: TGTGCCAGCAGCTTAGCAGACAGTGGCTACACCTTC. Translated, it gives CASSLADSGYTF. The chain joins TRBV7-9 to TRBJ1-2; TRBD1 might be the D (5 bases). The CDR3 is made up of 12 amino acids. Deletions cut 0 bases from V and 7 bases from J, with 6 bases between. The germline V gene encodes CDR1 SEHNR and CDR2 FQNEAQ (reference sequence).

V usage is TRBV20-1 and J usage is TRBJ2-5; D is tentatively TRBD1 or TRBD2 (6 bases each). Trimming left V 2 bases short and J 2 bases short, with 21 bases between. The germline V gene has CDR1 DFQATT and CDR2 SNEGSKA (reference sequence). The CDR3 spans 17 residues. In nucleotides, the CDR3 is TGCAGTGCTAGACTCCGGGACTCCCGGACAGTACAAGAGACCCAGTACTTC. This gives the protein CSARLRDSRTVQETQYF.

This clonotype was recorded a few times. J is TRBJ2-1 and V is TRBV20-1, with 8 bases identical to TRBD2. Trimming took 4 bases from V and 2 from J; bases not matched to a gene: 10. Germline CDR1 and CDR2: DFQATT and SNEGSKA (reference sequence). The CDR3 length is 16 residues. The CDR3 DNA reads TGCAGTGCTATGTTGGCGGGGGGTTATACCTACAATGAGCAGTTCTTC. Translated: CSAMLAGGYTYNEQFF.

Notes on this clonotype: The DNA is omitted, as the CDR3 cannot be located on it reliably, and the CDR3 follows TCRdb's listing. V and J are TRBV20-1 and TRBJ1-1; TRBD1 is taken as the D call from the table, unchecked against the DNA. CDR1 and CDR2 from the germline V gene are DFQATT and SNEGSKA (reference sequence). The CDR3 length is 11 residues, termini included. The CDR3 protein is CSAKFAFGTFF.

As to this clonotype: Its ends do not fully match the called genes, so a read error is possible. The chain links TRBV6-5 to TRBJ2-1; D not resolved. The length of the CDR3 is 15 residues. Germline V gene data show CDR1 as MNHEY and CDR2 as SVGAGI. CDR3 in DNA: TGTGCCAGCAGTTACTCGAATAGCCGACACAATGGGCAGTTCTTC. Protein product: CASSYSNSRHNGQFF.

CDR3 nucleotides: TGTGCCAGCAGCCGTCAAAGCGGGAACACCGGGGAGCTGTTTTTT. Translated: CASSRQSGNTGELFF. The chain is built from TRBV4-2 and TRBJ2-2, with D possibly matching TRBD2 (5 bases). Germline V lookup: CDR1 LGHNA, CDR2 YNFKEQ. Trimming pared 4 bases from V and 1 base from J, leaving 10 bases between. The CDR3 extends over 15 amino acids.

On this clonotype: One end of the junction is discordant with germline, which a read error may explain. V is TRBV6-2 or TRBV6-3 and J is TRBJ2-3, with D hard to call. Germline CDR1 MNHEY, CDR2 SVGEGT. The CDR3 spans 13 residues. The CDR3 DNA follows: TGTGCCAGCAGTTACCCCGGGCCAGATATGCAGTATTTT. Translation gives CASSYPGPDMQYF.

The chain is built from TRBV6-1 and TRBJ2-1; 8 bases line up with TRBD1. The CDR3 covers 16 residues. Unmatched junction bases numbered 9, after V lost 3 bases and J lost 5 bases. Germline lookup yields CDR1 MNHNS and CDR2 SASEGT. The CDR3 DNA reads TGTGCCAGCAGTGAGTTTGACAGGGGAGGCCACAATGAGCAGTTCTTC. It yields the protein CASSEFDRGGHNEQFF.

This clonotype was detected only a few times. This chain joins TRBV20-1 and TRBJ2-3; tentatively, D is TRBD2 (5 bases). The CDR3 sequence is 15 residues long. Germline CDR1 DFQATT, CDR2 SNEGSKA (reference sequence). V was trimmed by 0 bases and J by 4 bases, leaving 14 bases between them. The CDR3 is CSARDLGSSADTQYF. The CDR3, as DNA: TGCAGTGCTAGAGATTTGGGGAGTAGCGCAGATACGCAGTATTTT.

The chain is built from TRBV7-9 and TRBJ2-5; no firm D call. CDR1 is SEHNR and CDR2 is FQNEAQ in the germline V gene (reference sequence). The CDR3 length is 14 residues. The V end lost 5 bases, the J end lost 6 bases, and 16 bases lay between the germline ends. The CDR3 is CASSPLTPFQTQYF. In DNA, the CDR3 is TGTGCCAGCAGCCCCTTAACTCCCTTTCAGACCCAGTACTTC. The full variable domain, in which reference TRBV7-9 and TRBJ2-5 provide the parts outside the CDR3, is DTGVSQNPRHKITKRGQNVTFRCDPISEHNRLYWYRQTLGQGPEFLTYFQNEAQLEKSRLLSDRFSAERPKGSFSTLEIQRTEQGDSAMYLCASSPLTPFQTQYFGPGTRLLVL.

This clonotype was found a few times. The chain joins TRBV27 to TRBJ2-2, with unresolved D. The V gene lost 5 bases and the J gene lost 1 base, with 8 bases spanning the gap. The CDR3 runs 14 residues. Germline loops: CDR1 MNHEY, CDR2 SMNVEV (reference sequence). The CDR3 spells CASSLLVNTGELFF. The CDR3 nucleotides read TGTGCCAGCAGTCTCCTCGTGAACACCGGGGAGCTGTTTTTT.

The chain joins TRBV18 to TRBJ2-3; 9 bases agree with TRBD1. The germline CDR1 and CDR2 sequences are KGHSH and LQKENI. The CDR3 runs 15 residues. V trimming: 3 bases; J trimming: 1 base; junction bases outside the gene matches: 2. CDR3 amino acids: CASSPRDRGTDTQYF. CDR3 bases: TGTGCCAGCTCACCGAGGGACAGGGGCACAGATACGCAGTATTTT.

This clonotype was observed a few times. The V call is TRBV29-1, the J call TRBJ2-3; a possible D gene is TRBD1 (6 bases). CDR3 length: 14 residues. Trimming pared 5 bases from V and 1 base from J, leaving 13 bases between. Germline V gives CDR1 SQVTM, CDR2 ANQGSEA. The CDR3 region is CSVSLAGGTDTQYF. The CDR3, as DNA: TGCAGCGTTAGTTTGGCAGGGGGCACAGATACGCAGTATTTT.

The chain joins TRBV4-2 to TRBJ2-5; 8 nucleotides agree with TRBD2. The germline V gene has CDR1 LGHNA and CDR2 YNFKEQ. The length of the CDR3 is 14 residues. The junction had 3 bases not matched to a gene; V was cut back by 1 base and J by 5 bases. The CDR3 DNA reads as TGTGCCAGCAGCCAAGTTCCGGGGGGGGAGACCCAGTACTTC. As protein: CASSQVPGGETQYF.

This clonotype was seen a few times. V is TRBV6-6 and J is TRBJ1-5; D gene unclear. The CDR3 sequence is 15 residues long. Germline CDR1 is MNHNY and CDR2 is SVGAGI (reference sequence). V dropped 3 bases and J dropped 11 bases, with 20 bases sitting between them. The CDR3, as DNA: TGTGCCAGCAGTTATTCCGACGGCCTAACAGCGGCCCAGCATTTT. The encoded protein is CASSYSDGLTAAQHF.

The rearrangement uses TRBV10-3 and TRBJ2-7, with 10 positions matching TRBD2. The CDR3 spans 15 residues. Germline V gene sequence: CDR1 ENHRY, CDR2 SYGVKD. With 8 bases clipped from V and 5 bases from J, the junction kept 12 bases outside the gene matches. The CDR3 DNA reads TGTGCCATCTCGGGCCTAGCGGGAGATCAGAACGAGCAGTACTTC. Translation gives CAISGLAGDQNEQYF.

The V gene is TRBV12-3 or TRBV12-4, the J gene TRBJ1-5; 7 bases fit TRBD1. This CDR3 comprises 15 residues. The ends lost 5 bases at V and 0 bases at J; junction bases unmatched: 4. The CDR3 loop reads CASSITGVSNQPQHF. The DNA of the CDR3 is TGTGCCAGCAGTATTACAGGGGTTAGCAATCAGCCCCAGCATTTT.

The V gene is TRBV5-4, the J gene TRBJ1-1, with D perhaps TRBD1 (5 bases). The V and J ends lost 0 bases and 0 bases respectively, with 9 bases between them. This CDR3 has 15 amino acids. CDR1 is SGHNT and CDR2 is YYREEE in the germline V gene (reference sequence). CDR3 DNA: TGTGCCAGCAGCTTGGTGCCGGGGGTGAACACTGAAGCTTTCTTT. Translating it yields CASSLVPGVNTEAFF.

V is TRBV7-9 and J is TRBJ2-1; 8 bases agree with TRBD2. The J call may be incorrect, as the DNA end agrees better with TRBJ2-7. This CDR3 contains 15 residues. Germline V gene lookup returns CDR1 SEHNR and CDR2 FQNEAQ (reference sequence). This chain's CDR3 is CASAVGLAGNNEQYF. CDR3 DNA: TGTGCCAGCGCCGTAGGGCTAGCGGGCAACAATGAGCAGTACTTC.

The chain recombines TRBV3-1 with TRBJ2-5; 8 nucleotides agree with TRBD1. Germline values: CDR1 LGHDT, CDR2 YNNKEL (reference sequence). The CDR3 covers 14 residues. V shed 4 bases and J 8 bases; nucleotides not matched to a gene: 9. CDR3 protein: CASSLRDRKTTQYF. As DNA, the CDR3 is TGTGCCAGCAGCCTAAGGGACAGGAAGACAACCCAGTACTTC.

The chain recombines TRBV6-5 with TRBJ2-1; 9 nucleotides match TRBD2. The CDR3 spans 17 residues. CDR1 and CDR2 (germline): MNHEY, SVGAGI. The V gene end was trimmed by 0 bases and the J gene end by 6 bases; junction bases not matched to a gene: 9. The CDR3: CASSYSAGLAFSNEQFF. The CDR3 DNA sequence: TGTGCCAGCAGTTACTCAGCGGGACTAGCTTTTAGCAATGAGCAGTTCTTC.

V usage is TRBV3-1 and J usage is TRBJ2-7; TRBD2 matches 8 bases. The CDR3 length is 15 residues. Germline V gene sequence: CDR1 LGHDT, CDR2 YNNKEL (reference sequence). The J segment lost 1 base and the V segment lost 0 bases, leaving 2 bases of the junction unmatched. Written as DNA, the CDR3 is TGTGCCAGCAGCCAAGAGAGCGGGAGTTCCTACGAGCAGTACTTC. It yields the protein CASSQESGSSYEQYF.

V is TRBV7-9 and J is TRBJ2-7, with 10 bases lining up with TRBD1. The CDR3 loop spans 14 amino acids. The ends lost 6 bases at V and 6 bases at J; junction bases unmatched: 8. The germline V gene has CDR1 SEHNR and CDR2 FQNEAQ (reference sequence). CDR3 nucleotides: TGTGCCAGCAGTAGACAGGGGGCGGAGCCCGAGCAGTACTTC. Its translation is CASSRQGAEPEQYF.

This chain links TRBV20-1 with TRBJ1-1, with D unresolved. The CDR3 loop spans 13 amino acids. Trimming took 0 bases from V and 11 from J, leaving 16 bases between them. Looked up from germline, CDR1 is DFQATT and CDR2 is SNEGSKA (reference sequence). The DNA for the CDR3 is TGCAGTGCTAGAGATCGCCCAGTAACGAGGGCTTTCTTT. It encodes CSARDRPVTRAFF.